The T cell receptor (beta chain) described here comes from a study of shared clonotypes between healthy human individuals. Only Caucasian adults living in Nashville, Tennessee served as donors. An assay was performed, and its level was deep. The table came from immunoSEQ multiplex PCR; TCRdb's copy has only in-frame clones and leaves some out. The data show about 1.1 million clones, with 70% to 80% seen just once and around 0.47% held by the top ten. The CDR3 is made up of 13 amino acids. V lost 7 bases and J 5 bases, leaving 14 bases between the germline ends. Germline CDR1 LNHDA, CDR2 SQIVND (reference sequence).

The chain joins TRBV19 to TRBJ1-1; D uncertain. This clonotype originated in a man younger than 35 in good health. Some clones in this sample may be carry-over from other donors' samples. Sequenced material: memory CD4+ T cells from PBMCs. Subset noted: CD45RA-negative fraction. The CDR3 spells CASIIRGGTEAFF. The CDR3 DNA reads TGTGCCAGTATCATCCGCGGAGGGACTGAAGCTTTCTTT.